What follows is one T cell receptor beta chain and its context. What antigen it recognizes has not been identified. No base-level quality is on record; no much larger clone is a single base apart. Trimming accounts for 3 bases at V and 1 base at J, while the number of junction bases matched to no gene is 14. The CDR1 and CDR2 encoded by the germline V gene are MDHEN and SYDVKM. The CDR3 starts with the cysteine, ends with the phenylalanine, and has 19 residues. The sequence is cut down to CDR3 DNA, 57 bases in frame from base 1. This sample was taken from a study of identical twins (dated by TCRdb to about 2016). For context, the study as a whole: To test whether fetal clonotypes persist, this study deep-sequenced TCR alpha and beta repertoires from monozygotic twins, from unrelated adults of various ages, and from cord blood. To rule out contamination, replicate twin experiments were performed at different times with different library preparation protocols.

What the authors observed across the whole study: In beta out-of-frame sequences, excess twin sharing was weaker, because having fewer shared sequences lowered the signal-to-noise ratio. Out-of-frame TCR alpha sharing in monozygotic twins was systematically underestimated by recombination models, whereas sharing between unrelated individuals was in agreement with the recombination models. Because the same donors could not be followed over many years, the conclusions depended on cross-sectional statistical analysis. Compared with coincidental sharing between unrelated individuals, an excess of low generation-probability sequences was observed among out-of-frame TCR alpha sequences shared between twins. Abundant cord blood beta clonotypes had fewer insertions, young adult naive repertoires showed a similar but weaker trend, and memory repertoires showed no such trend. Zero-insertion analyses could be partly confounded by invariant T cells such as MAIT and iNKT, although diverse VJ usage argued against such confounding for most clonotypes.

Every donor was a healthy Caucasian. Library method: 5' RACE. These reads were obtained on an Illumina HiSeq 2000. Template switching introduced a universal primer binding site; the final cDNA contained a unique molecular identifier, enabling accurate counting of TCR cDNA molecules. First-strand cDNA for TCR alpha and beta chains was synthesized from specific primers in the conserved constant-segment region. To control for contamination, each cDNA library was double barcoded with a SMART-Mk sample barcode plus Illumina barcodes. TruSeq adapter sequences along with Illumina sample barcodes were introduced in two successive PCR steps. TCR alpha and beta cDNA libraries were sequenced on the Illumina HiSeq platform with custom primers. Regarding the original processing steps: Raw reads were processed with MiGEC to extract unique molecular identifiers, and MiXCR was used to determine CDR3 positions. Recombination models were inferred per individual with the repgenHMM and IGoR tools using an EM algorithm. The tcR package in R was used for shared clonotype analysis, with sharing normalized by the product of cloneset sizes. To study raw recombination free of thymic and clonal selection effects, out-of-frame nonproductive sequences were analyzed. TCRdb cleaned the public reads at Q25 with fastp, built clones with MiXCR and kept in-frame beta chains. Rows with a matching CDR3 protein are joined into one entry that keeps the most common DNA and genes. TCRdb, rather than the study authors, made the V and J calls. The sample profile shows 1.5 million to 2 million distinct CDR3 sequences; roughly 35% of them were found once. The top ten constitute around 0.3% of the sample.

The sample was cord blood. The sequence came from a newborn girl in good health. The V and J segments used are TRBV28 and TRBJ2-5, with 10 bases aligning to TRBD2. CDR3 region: CASSFDARTSGLFQETQYF. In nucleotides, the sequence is TGTGCCAGCAGTTTCGACGCCCGGACTAGCGGACTATTCCAAGAGACCCAGTACTTC.